This T cell receptor beta chain appears in the sequencing data of a study of cytomegalovirus exposure and HLA in healthy donors. At the level of the study: Early release data held 85 million or so unique TCRs from HLA-typed donors. The study, taken as a whole, reports: Follow-up analysis found HLA locus-dependent TCR association rates, highest for DRB1 and lowest for HLA-C. Confirmation was obtained in vitro that a few CMV-associated chains are specific for CMV antigens. TRBV6-2, TRBV6-3 and other indistinguishable V segments were excluded.

Regarding this clone: Its specificity is unknown.

Germline lookup yields CDR1 MNHNS and CDR2 SASEGT. V shed 4 bases and J shed 2 bases, with 17 bases lying between them. CDR3 size: 16 residues. 60 Vbeta and 13 Jbeta primers were used in PCR. Using immunoSEQ multiplex PCR, the repertoire was profiled, and TCRdb retains in-frame clones only, with some absent. Of 200,000 to 250,000 clones listed, approximately 87% are singletons. This chain joins TRBV6-1 and TRBJ1-2; D may be TRBD1 (5 bases). The TCR comes from a human donor in good health. Specimen: PBMCs. CDR3 region: CASSGQGDPANYGYTF. Here the CDR3 DNA reads TGTGCCAGCAGTGGGCAAGGGGATCCAGCGAACTATGGCTACACCTTC.